This TCR beta chain was identified in a study of blood T cell repertoires in COVID-19. As for the study in general: From the United States, Italy and Spain came samples of acute and convalescent COVID-19. T cells, B-cell-depleted T cells, or PBMCs supplied cDNA or gDNA.

CDR1 is LGHNA and CDR2 is YSLEER in the germline V gene. The V end was cut by 0 bases, the J end by 8 bases, with 16 bases between. This CDR3 contains 15 residues. As handled by the study authors: Amplification of reference gene primers provided the estimated nucleated cell counts. Libraries were prepared by immunoSEQ multiplex PCR; TCRdb keeps only in-frame clonotypes and omits some of them. The D gene and trimming were derived from the DNA, and the V and J assignments and clone size from that table. The sample holds about 51,000 clones; over 75% are singletons and the top ten take approximately 5.9%.

The chain combines TRBV4-3 with TRBJ1-2; perhaps TRBD1 as D (5 bases). This clonotype was sampled from a man aged 50-60 years with active COVID-19. The sample was peripheral blood. CDR3 sequence reads: CASSQDIGALTGYTF. For the CDR3, the DNA is TGCGCCAGCAGCCAAGATATAGGGGCGCTTACCGGCTACACCTTC.